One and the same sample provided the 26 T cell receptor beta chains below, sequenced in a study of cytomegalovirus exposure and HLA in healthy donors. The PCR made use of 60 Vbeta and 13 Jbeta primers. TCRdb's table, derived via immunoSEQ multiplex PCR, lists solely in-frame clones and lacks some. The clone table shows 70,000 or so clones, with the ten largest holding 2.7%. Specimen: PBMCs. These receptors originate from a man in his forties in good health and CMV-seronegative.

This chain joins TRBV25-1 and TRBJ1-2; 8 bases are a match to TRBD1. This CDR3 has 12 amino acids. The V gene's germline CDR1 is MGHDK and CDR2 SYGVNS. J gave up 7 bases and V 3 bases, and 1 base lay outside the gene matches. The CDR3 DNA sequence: TGTGCCAGCAGTGAGACAGGGGTTGGCTACACCTTC. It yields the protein CASSETGVGYTF.

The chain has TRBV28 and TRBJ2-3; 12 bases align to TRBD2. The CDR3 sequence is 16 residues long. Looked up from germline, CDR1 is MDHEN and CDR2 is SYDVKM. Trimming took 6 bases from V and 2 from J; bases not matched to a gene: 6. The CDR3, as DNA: TGTGCCAGCAGCGTGACTAGCGGGGGAACCACAGATACGCAGTATTTT. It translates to CASSVTSGGTTDTQYF.

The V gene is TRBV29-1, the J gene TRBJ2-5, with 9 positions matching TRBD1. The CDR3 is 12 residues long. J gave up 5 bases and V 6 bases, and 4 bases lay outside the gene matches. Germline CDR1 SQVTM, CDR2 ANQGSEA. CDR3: CSVGTGRETQYF. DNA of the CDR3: TGCAGCGTCGGGACAGGGCGGGAGACCCAGTACTTC.

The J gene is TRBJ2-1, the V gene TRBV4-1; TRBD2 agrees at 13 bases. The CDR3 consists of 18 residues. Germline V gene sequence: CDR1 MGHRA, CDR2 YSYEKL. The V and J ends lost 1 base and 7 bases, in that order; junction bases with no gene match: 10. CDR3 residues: CASSQVTSGGAYGNEQFF. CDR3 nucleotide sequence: TGCGCCAGCAGCCAAGTTACTAGCGGGGGGGCTTATGGTAATGAGCAGTTCTTC.

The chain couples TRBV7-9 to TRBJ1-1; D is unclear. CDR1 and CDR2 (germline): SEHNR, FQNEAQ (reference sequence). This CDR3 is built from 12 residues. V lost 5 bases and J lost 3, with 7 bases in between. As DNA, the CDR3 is TGTGCCAGCAGCCGGTTGGACACTGAAGCTTTCTTT. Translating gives CASSRLDTEAFF.

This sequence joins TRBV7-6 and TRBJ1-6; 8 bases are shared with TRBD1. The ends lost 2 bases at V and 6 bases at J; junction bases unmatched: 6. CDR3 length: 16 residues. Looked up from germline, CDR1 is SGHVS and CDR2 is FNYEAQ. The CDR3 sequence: CASSLIVGQGNSPLHF. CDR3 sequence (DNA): TGTGCCAGCAGCTTAATAGTAGGACAGGGTAATTCACCCCTCCACTTT.

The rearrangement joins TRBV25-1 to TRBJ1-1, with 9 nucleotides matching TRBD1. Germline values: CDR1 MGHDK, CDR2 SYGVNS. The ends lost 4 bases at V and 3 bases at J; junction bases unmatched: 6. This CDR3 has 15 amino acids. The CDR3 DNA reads TGTGCCAGCAGTGCCCCGGGACAGGGCGACACTGAAGCTTTCTTT. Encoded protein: CASSAPGQGDTEAFF.

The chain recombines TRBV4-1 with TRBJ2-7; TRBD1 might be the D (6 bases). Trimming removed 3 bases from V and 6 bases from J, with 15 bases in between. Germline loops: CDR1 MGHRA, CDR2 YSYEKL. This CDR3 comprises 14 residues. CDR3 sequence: CASSHTRTDSEQYF. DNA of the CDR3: TGCGCCAGCAGCCATACACGGACGGACAGCGAGCAGTACTTC.

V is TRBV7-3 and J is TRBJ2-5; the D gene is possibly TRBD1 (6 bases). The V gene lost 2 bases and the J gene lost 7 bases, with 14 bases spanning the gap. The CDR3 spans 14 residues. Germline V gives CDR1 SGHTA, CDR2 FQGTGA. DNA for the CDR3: TGTGCCAGCAGCTTAGACAGGACCCCGGGGACCCAGTACTTC. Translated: CASSLDRTPGTQYF.

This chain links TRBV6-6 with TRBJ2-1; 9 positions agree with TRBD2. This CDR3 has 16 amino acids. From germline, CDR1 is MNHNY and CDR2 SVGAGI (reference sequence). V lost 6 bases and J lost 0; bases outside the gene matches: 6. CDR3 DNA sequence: TGTGCCAGCAGCTCATATAGCGGGGGCTCCTACAATGAGCAGTTCTTC. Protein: CASSSYSGGSYNEQFF.

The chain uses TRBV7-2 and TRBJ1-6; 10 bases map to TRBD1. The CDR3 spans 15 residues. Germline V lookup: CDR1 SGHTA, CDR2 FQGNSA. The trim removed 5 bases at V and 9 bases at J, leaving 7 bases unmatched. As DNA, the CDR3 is TGTGCCAGCAGCGTGATGACAGGGGGCTCTTCACCCCTCCACTTT. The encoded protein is CASSVMTGGSSPLHF.

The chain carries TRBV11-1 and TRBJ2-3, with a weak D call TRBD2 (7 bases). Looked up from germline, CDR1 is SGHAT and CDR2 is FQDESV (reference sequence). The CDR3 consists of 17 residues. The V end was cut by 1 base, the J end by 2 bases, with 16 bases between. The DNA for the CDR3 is TGTGCCAGCAGCTTAGTGCCTGGGGGGGCCTACACAGATACGCAGTATTTT. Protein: CASSLVPGGAYTDTQYF. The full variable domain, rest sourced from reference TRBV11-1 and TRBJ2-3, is EAEVAQSPRYKITEKSQAVAFWCDPISGHATLYWYRQILGQGPELLVQFQDESVVDDSQLPKDRFSAERLKGVDSTLKIQPAELGDSAMYLCASSLVPGGAYTDTQYFGPGTRLTVL.

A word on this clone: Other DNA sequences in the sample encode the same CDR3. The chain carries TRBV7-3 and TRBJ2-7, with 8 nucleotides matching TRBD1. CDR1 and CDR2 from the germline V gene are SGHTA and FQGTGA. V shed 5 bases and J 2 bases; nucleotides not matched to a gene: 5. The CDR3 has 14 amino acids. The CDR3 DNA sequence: TGTGCCAGCAGCCTCGGACAGGGAACCTACGAGCAGTACTTC. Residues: CASSLGQGTYEQYF.

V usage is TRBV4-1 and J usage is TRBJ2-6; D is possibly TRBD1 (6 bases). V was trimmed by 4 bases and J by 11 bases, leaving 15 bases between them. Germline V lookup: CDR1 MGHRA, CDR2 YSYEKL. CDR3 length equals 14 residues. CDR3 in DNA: TGCGCCAGCAGCCTCCCACAGGGTAGCCACGTCCTGACTTTC. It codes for CASSLPQGSHVLTF.

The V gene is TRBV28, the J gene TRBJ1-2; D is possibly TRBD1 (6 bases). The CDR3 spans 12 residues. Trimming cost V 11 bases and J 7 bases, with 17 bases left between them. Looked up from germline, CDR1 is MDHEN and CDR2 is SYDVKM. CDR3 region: CAGATGDLGYTF. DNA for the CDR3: TGTGCCGGGGCGACAGGAGACCTTGGCTACACCTTC.

The CDR3 here is CASSGFNSAENQPQHF. The CDR3 nucleotides read TGTGCCAGCAGTGGATTCAATTCAGCGGAGAATCAGCCCCAGCATTTT. This chain uses TRBV2 with TRBJ1-5; D ambiguous. Germline-derived CDR1 and CDR2 are SNHLY and FYNNEI. Trimming stripped 4 bases from V and 4 bases from J, with 17 bases between. The length of the CDR3 is 16 residues.

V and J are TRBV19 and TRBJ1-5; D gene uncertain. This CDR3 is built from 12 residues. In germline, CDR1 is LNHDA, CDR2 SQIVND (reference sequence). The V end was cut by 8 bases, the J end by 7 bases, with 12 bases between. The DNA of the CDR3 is TGTGCCAGTGGATCTGGGAGCCAGCCCCAGCATTTT. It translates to CASGSGSQPQHF.

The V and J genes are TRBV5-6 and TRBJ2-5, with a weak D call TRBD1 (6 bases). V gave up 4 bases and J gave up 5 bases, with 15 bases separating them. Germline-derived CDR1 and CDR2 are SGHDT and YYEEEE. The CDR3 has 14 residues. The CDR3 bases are TGTGCCAGCAGCCTGACAGGTGGGGATGAGACCCAGTACTTC. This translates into CASSLTGGDETQYF.

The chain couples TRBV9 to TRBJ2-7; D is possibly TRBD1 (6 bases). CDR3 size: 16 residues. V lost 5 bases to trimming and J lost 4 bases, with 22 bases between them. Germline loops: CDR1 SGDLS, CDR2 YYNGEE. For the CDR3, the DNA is TGTGCCAGCAGTCCTCAGGGGTCCAGCGACTTATACGAGCAGTACTTC. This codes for CASSPQGSSDLYEQYF.

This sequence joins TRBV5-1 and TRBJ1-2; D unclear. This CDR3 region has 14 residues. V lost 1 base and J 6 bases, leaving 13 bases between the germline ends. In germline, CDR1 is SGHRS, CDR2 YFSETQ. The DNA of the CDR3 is TGCGCCAGCAGCTTGTTGGGCAGCCGGAATGGCTACACCTTC. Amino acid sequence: CASSLLGSRNGYTF.

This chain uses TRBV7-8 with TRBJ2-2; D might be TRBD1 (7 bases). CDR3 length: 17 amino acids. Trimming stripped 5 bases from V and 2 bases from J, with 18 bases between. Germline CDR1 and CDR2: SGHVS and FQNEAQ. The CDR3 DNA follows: TGTGCCAGCAGCCCGACAGGGAGGAGGAGCAACACCGGGGAGCTGTTTTTT. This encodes CASSPTGRRSNTGELFF.

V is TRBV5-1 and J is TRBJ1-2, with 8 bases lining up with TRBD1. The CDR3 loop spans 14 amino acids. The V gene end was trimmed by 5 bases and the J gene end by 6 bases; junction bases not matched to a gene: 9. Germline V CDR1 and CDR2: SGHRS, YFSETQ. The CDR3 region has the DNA TGCGCCAGCAGAACTACAGGGGGATTCGATGGCTACACCTTC. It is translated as CASRTTGGFDGYTF. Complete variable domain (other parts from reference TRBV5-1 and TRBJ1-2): KAGVTQTPRYLIKTRGQQVTLSCSPISGHRSVSWYQQTPGQGLQFLFEYFSETQRNKGNFPGRFSGRQFSNSRSEMNVSTLELGDSALYLCASRTTGGFDGYTFGSGTRLTVV.

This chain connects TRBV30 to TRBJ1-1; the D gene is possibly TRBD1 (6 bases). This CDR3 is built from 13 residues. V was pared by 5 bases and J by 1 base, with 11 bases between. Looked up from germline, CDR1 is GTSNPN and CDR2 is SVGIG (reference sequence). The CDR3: CAWDRMQNTEAFF. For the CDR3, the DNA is TGTGCCTGGGACAGGATGCAGAACACTGAAGCTTTCTTT.

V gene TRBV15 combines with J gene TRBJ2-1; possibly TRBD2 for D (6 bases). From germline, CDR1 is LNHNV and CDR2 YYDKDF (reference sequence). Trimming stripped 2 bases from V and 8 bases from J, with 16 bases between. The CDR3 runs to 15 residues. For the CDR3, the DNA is TGTGCCACCAGCAGACTAAACCGGAGGGCCGATGAGCAGTTCTTC. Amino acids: CATSRLNRRADEQFF. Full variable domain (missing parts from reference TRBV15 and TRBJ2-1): DAMVIQNPRYQVTQFGKPVTLSCSQTLNHNVMYWYQQKSSQAPKLLFHYYDKDFNNEADTPDNFQSRRPNTSFCFLDIRSPGLGDTAMYLCATSRLNRRADEQFFGPGTRLTVL.

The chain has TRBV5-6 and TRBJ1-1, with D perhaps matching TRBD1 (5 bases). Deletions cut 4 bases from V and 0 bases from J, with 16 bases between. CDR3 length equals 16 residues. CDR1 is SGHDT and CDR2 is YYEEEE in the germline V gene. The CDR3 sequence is CASSPRTGEMNTEAFF. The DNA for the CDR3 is TGTGCCAGCAGCCCTCGAACAGGAGAAATGAACACTGAAGCTTTCTTT.

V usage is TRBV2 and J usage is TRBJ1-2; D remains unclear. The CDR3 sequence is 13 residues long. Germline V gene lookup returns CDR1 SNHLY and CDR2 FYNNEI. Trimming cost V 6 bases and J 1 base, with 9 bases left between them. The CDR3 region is CASRDTDNYGYTF. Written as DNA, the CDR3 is TGTGCCAGCAGAGATACAGATAACTATGGCTACACCTTC. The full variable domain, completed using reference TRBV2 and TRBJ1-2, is EPEVTQTPSHQVTQMGQEVILRCVPISNHLYFYWYRQILGQKVEFLVSFYNNEISEKSEIFDDQFSVERPDGSNFTLKIRSTKLEDSAMYFCASRDTDNYGYTFGSGTRLTVV.